The entry below describes one T cell receptor beta chain. Its antigen is as yet unknown. The CDR3 is 15 residues long. Deletions cut 0 bases from V and 3 bases from J, with 12 bases between. Germline V CDR1 and CDR2: SGDLS, YYNGEE. These data are taken from a study of post-analysis software for immune sequencing data. Findings and caveats of the study: F measure grouped same-batch samples tightly together. Controls had significantly higher normalized Chao1 diversity than multiple sclerosis patients. Patients used several TRBV segments, including TRBV5-6, TRBV5-1 and TRBV20-1, more often than controls.

cDNA libraries for TCR beta contained unique molecular identifiers. Some 500,000 cDNA molecules were recovered from an input of 1 to 10 million T cells. TCRdb re-derived calls from the PCR reads in MiXCR, one entry per CDR3 protein. Altogether approximately 660,000 distinct CDR3 sequences are present, approximately 59% being singletons, with the ten largest covering roughly 10%. This receptor was obtained from a girl aged 2-10 years with multiple sclerosis. The chain uses TRBV9 and TRBJ2-5, with TRBD1 as a possible D gene (5 bases). What was sequenced was blood. The CDR3 nucleotides read TGTGCCAGCAGCGTAGATAGCAAGGGGAAAGAGACCCAGTACTTC. Its translation is CASSVDSKGKETQYF.